A selection of T cell receptor beta chains follows, all from one sample in a study of blood T cell repertoires in COVID-19. The method was immunoSEQ multiplex PCR; TCRdb's version includes in-frame clones alone and lacks a portion of them. The table has about 130,000 clones, around 80% seen once. Sequencing was performed on peripheral blood. The receptors shown here come from a man between 65 and 85 years old with acute or convalescent COVID-19. Each CDR3 is given with its conserved first and last residue. Each record gives: V gene, clone size, CDR3 length, D gene, CDR3 protein. D genes are given only for firm matches. Only part of the rows carry a size: once, few, many, or a class if the clone is expanded.

v_call: TRBV2
clone_size: NA
cdr3_length: 15
d_call: TRBD1
cdr3_aa: CASTSARQGVYEQYF

v_call: TRBV9
clone_size: NA
cdr3_length: 15
d_call: TRBD1
cdr3_aa: CASSPGQATFLEQFF

v_call: TRBV27
clone_size: NA
cdr3_length: 14
d_call: TRBD1
cdr3_aa: CASSRDRASYEQYF

v_call: TRBV6-6
clone_size: NA
cdr3_length: 15
d_call: NA
cdr3_aa: CASSFTPTGNTEAFF

v_call: TRBV7-9
clone_size: NA
cdr3_length: 16
d_call: TRBD1
cdr3_aa: CASSPGTGIQNEKLFF

v_call: TRBV5-1
clone_size: NA
cdr3_length: 17
d_call: TRBD1
cdr3_aa: CASSLEGQYSTNEKLFF

v_call: TRBV6-4
clone_size: few
cdr3_length: 18
d_call: NA
cdr3_aa: CASSGPLGPKGENTEAFF

v_call: TRBV25-1
clone_size: NA
cdr3_length: 13
d_call: NA
cdr3_aa: CASSDPTGYEQFF

v_call: TRBV6-1
clone_size: NA
cdr3_length: 15
d_call: NA
cdr3_aa: CASSESLSGANVLTF

v_call: TRBV12-3/TRBV12-4
clone_size: NA
cdr3_length: 12
d_call: TRBD1
cdr3_aa: CASSLGQGAQHF

v_call: TRBV29-1
clone_size: NA
cdr3_length: 13
d_call: TRBD1
cdr3_aa: CSVETGMNTEAFF

v_call: TRBV14
clone_size: NA
cdr3_length: 14
d_call: TRBD1
cdr3_aa: CASSPDRASYEQYF

v_call: TRBV4-2
clone_size: NA
cdr3_length: 18
d_call: TRBD2
cdr3_aa: CASSQDLAGGPGTDTQYF

v_call: TRBV21-1
clone_size: NA
cdr3_length: 16
d_call: NA
cdr3_aa: CASSQRGGRKDQPQHF

v_call: TRBV28
clone_size: NA
cdr3_length: 14
d_call: NA
cdr3_aa: CASRAWDFTDTQYF

v_call: TRBV5-4
clone_size: few
cdr3_length: 15
d_call: TRBD2
cdr3_aa: CASSLSSGETDTQYF

v_call: TRBV10-3
clone_size: NA
cdr3_length: 14
d_call: NA
cdr3_aa: CAIRARGPSDIQYF

v_call: TRBV30
clone_size: NA
cdr3_length: 15
d_call: NA
cdr3_aa: CAWTPEGVSAGELFF

v_call: TRBV5-6
clone_size: NA
cdr3_length: 16
d_call: TRBD1
cdr3_aa: CASSFQGVSYNSPLHF

v_call: TRBV5-6
clone_size: NA
cdr3_length: 16
d_call: NA
cdr3_aa: CASSLFTRALNYGYTF

v_call: TRBV5-8
clone_size: NA
cdr3_length: 11
d_call: NA
cdr3_aa: CASSEETVGFF

v_call: TRBV7-2
clone_size: once
cdr3_length: 18
d_call: TRBD2
cdr3_aa: CASSLTASGGVGKNIQYF

v_call: TRBV19
clone_size: NA
cdr3_length: 17
d_call: TRBD2
cdr3_aa: CASSMGGHSGGTDTQYF

v_call: TRBV11-2
clone_size: NA
cdr3_length: 17
d_call: NA
cdr3_aa: CASSWSTAFRGTGELFF

v_call: TRBV5-4
clone_size: NA
cdr3_length: 13
d_call: NA
cdr3_aa: CASSPGREGGYTF

v_call: TRBV4-1
clone_size: NA
cdr3_length: 14
d_call: NA
cdr3_aa: CASSQDGGPGELFF

v_call: TRBV3-1/TRBV3-2
clone_size: NA
cdr3_length: 15
d_call: TRBD2
cdr3_aa: CASSLSGIGTGELFF

v_call: TRBV7-9
clone_size: NA
cdr3_length: 16
d_call: TRBD2
cdr3_aa: CASSFGTSGGRGEQYF

v_call: TRBV6-2/TRBV6-3
clone_size: few
cdr3_length: 16
d_call: TRBD2
cdr3_aa: CASSRRTSGVVETQYF

v_call: TRBV7-2
clone_size: NA
cdr3_length: 15
d_call: NA
cdr3_aa: CASSLVGGPTDTQYF

v_call: TRBV4-1
clone_size: NA
cdr3_length: 14
d_call: NA
cdr3_aa: CASSQDRGAREQYF

v_call: TRBV24-1
clone_size: NA
cdr3_length: 15
d_call: NA
cdr3_aa: CATSASGRKDNEQFF

v_call: TRBV6-5
clone_size: NA
cdr3_length: 11
d_call: NA
cdr3_aa: CASSPGSKAFF

v_call: TRBV7-2
clone_size: NA
cdr3_length: 14
d_call: NA
cdr3_aa: CASSLVSFIDTQYF

v_call: TRBV9
clone_size: NA
cdr3_length: 16
d_call: TRBD2
cdr3_aa: CASSDSGGSNTGELFF

v_call: TRBV27
clone_size: NA
cdr3_length: 16
d_call: TRBD1
cdr3_aa: CASMRRGDSPHPRAFF

v_call: TRBV6-5
clone_size: NA
cdr3_length: 15
d_call: TRBD2
cdr3_aa: CASKPSGGYTDTQYF

v_call: TRBV7-3
clone_size: NA
cdr3_length: 15
d_call: TRBD2
cdr3_aa: CASSNTGTSYNEQFF

v_call: TRBV19
clone_size: NA
cdr3_length: 14
d_call: TRBD1
cdr3_aa: CASSKGGQGNGYTF

v_call: TRBV3-1/TRBV3-2
clone_size: NA
cdr3_length: 13
d_call: NA
cdr3_aa: CASSQVAGTEAFF

v_call: TRBV3-1/TRBV3-2
clone_size: few
cdr3_length: 14
d_call: TRBD1
cdr3_aa: CASSASEGAGGYTF

v_call: TRBV12-3/TRBV12-4
clone_size: NA
cdr3_length: 13
d_call: NA
cdr3_aa: CASSRAVTYEQYF

v_call: TRBV10-2
clone_size: once
cdr3_length: 14
d_call: NA
cdr3_aa: CASRGGRMNTEAFF

v_call: TRBV3-1/TRBV3-2
clone_size: NA
cdr3_length: 15
d_call: TRBD1
cdr3_aa: CASSLLAGGSGGYTF

v_call: TRBV6-5
clone_size: NA
cdr3_length: 16
d_call: TRBD2
cdr3_aa: CASSFVSSGAASVQYF

v_call: TRBV4-1
clone_size: NA
cdr3_length: 17
d_call: TRBD1
cdr3_aa: CASSQLYPGGGSETQYF

v_call: TRBV5-8
clone_size: NA
cdr3_length: 19
d_call: TRBD2
cdr3_aa: CASSETSGSWRLVTDTQYF

v_call: TRBV7-5
clone_size: NA
cdr3_length: 16
d_call: NA
cdr3_aa: CARGKGTSGCTDTQYF

v_call: TRBV4-1
clone_size: NA
cdr3_length: 15
d_call: NA
cdr3_aa: CASSQVGAGEYGYTF

v_call: TRBV10-2
clone_size: NA
cdr3_length: 13
d_call: NA
cdr3_aa: CASTRSGGSPLHF

v_call: TRBV5-5
clone_size: NA
cdr3_length: 16
d_call: TRBD2
cdr3_aa: CASSKTSGELVDTQYF

v_call: TRBV20-1
clone_size: NA
cdr3_length: 11
d_call: TRBD1
cdr3_aa: CSARRGGGYTF

v_call: TRBV6-5
clone_size: NA
cdr3_length: 14
d_call: TRBD1
cdr3_aa: CASSPTGNNSPLHF